Here is one TCR beta chain with its context. A J-beta primer mix and a sample-barcoded 5' primer were used in a second PCR of roughly 7 to 12 cycles. The authors tagged each cDNA molecule using a template-switch adaptor with 12 random nucleotides. TCRdb reanalysed the 5' RACE reads using MiXCR and keeps one entry per CDR3 protein. The sample includes some 700,000 distinct CDR3 sequences, roughly two fifths of them seen just once. This sample was included in a study of blood T cells in healthy people across ages. Germline CDR1 reads SNHLY; CDR2 reads FYNNEI. The CDR3 has 14 amino acids. The V gene end was trimmed by 4 bases and the J gene end by 6 bases; junction bases not matched to a gene: 6.

The sequence was collected from a woman aged 60-70 years in good health. Source material: blood. V is TRBV2 and J is TRBJ2-3; TRBD2 matches 8 bases. This CDR3 is CASSVLAEGDTQYF. CDR3 coding DNA: TGTGCCAGCAGTGTACTAGCGGAGGGTGATACGCAGTATTTT.